This TCR beta chain was documented in a study of cytomegalovirus exposure and HLA in healthy donors (dated by TCRdb to 2017 to 2019). Turning to the overall study: In an earlier analysis of under 600 of the donors, 276 Gb of sequence data and some 120 million unique TCR beta sequences from roughly 190 million T cells were reported. An early release that covered more than 550 HLA-typed donors contained 250 to 350 gigabases of sequencing data and tens of millions of unique TCR sequences. Of the roughly 400 genotyped donors, over 65% fell in the genetic ancestry cluster associated with self-reported Caucasian donors. The study was designed to test whether signatures of past pathogen exposure could be identified by cataloging public T cell receptors. Using immunosequencing, the study profiled T cell repertoires from 640 or so subjects and related those repertoires to cytomegalovirus serostatus. Besides the first cohort of under 700 subjects, a separate validation cohort made up of 120 different subjects was used. The study combined high-throughput TCR immunosequencing, statistical association of individual TCRs with disease status, and machine learning to predict cytomegalovirus infection status. In a later analysis, previously published TCR beta repertoires from some 640 donors were re-analyzed and high-resolution HLA genotyping was added so that TCR occurrence patterns could be studied. The later analysis used no new phenotypic data to find candidate immune exposures, relying instead on TCR beta sequences and their occurrence across donors. To decide whether each TCR beta V gene segment behaved as functional or pseudogenic, an earlier analysis of fewer than 750 of the donors relied on high-throughput TCR beta sequencing. Donor age, sex, ethnicity and CMV serostatus were compiled alongside the repertoire data. In a later genetic analysis, genome-wide SNP genotypes for about 55% of the roughly 670 donors were used, and that subset was treated as a discovery cohort. All discovery cohort repertoires had been generated using a single sequencing platform. HLA typing included class I and class II loci at four-digit resolution. The number of typed donors differed by locus: roughly 620-630 for A, B, C, DRB1 and DQB1; 500 to 550 for DQA1; around 610 for DPA1; and about 470 for DPB1. Roughly 5 DR-DQ haplotypes were handled as single units for association and clustering, since linkage in the cohort was strong. Across about 380 genotyped donors of the cohort, an average of roughly 250,000 unique TCR beta nucleotide sequences per donor were sequenced, and roughly 17% of those sequences were non-productive.

As encoded in the germline V gene (reference sequence), CDR1 is MNHEY while CDR2 is SMNVEV. Spanning cysteine to phenylalanine, the CDR3 consists of 13 amino acids. Just CDR3 DNA is preserved here, 39 bases in frame from base 1. Trimmed from V: 6 bases; trimmed from J: 4 bases; junction bases lacking a gene match: 4. The cohort was made up of about 610 healthy bone marrow donors. Cohort members were all nominally healthy when sampled, although unrecorded immune exposures were likely present. The donor tested CMV seronegative and was one of the 352 seronegative cohort members. A peripheral blood sample was provided by each donor, and peripheral blood mononuclear cells were used for TCR beta sequencing. Genomic DNA was extracted from the blood cell samples with the Qiagen DNeasy Blood Extraction Kit. A word on this clone: The antigen this receptor binds is unknown. No quality values exist for individual bases; no much larger clone is one base distant.

Libraries came from the immunoSEQ multiplex PCR assay. For the multiplex PCR, a mixture combining 60 forward primers for TCR Vbeta segments and 13 reverse primers for TCR Jbeta segments was used. The CDR3 region of rearranged TCR beta genes was amplified from genomic DNA by a multiplex PCR assay. On the Illumina HiSeq System, the amplified TCR beta libraries were sequenced as 87-base-pair reads. From the authors' description of their analysis: A later analysis tallied 75 million to 85 million unique TCR beta chains across the 666 repertoires, and around 12 million of those chains were shared by two or more donors. To remove PCR and sequencing errors, raw reads were error-corrected and collapsed into unique sequences using a nearest-neighbor algorithm that merged closely related sequences. To assign V, D and J gene segments, CDR3 sequences were aligned to IMGT reference sequences. For a sequence to be retained, at least a six-nucleotide match to both a V gene segment and a J gene segment was required. Rearrangements were called productive when the CDR3 lacked stop codons and stayed in frame with V and J; all others were non-productive. Following IMGT convention, CDR3 was defined as the stretch from the second conserved V-encoded cysteine to the conserved J-encoded phenylalanine. The earlier analysis of a few hundred of the donors excluded any sequence lacking an unambiguous match to a single V gene segment. An earlier analysis of a few hundred of the donors classified V segments as functional when productive rearrangements were above 56.7% and as segregating when the standard deviation between donors was above 5%. A statistical classification framework was built for diagnosing cytomegalovirus status from the catalog of TCR beta chain sequences. In a later analysis, V and J genes were assigned by comparing TCR nucleotide sequences against IMGT/GENE-DB human TR gene sequences. The TCRdist pipeline was used in a later analysis to assign CDR3 sequences and most-parsimonious VDJ recombination scenarios. A later analysis defined each TCR beta chain by its CDR3 amino acid sequence plus V-gene family, and excluded reads lacking a unique V-gene family. In a later analysis, a few hundred highly shared, low-generation-probability nucleotide sequences were removed to address suspected cross-contamination and a sequencing artifact. In a later analysis, a clonal expansion index was calculated for each public chain from normalized within-repertoire ranks of inferred template counts. A later analysis computed generation probabilities with a VDJ recombination model fitted to out-of-frame rearrangements, and checked the results against IGoR. In a later analysis, hypergeometric tests were used to score TCR-TCR, TCR-HLA and TCR-CMV co-occurrence, with a repertoire-size bias correction applied to TCR pairs. To estimate false discovery rates, a later analysis permuted the HLA or CMV assignments 20 times. In a later analysis, co-occurring TCRs were grouped using DBSCAN, and TCRdist sequence similarity was added for clustering within HLA-allele-positive subsets. For co-occurrence clustering, repertoires with fewer than 30,000 or more than 120,000 public chains were excluded, along with a handful of repertoires with anomalous nucleotide sharing. TCRdb stores this immuneACCESS table with in-frame sequences only. Part of the clones is absent; in the studies checked, under half of the shortfall reflects unresolved V genes, and no reason is known for the rest. D and trimming come from the DNA, and the V and J calls and clone size come from that table. This sample comprises tens of thousands of clones, about 70% of them detected only once. The top ten clones comprise under 10% of the sample.

Points the paper makes about the study in general: Because counts were too low, roughly 17 rarely observed V segments, including chromosome 9 orphons, were left out of the earlier analysis of 587 of the donors. Several of the top co-occurrence clusters appeared to be linked to parvovirus B19, influenza, CMV and Epstein-Barr virus, according to a later analysis. Across donors, most TCR sequences were observed very rarely, whereas some public TCRs were present in many individuals. V-gene and J-gene trimming of TCR beta chains was associated with a missense DCLRE1C variant in a later genetic analysis, and the association was replicated in an independent cohort. Some IMGT-functional V segments, including TRBV6-2 and TRBV6-3, could not be distinguished by the 87-base-pair reads and were therefore excluded. In a later analysis, HLA-associated TCR beta chains were found to be more clonally expanded and to have lower generation probabilities than equally common non-associated chains. The classifier was reported to diagnose cytomegalovirus status with high specificity and sensitivity in both the original cohort and the validation cohort. Compared with the approximately 670-donor mean, donors in an Asian-associated ancestry cluster had fewer N-insertions in productive TCRs, according to a later genetic analysis. Specific HLA alleles were associated with 15,000 to 20,000 TCR beta sequences at a false discovery rate of 0.05 in a later analysis. CMV serostatus was the only immune exposure information available for the cohort. A later analysis found that most CMV-associated TCR beta chains appeared HLA-restricted, with HLA associations seemingly driven largely by CMV exposure. In a later analysis, TCR association rates were found to vary across HLA loci, with the most associated TCRs seen for DRB1 alleles and the fewest for HLA-C alleles. The authors suggested that the approach could potentially be generalized to other disease states and immunological phenotypes. HLA typing was unavailable for some donors at each locus, so association tests used only the typed subset. Presence/absence analyses assumed roughly uniform sequencing depth across donors, an assumption that may not hold. Linkage disequilibrium might explain the correlated functional status among segregating V segments, but an unknown experimental factor could not be ruled out. A few of the identified cytomegalovirus-associated TCR beta chains were confirmed in vitro to be specific for cytomegalovirus antigens. A further reported finding was that TCR beta sequences accurately predicted the HLA-A and HLA-B alleles for most subjects in the first cohort. The sequencing pipeline was judged likely to have produced a cluster of highly shared sequence variants as a technical artifact. In an earlier analysis of over 550 of the donors, most TCR beta V segments were observed in productive rearrangements about 90% or about 30% of the time, broadly matching IMGT annotations. In this cohort, only TCR beta chains were sequenced, and detectable features were limited by the absence of alpha or paired-chain data. The study listed 164 TCR beta chains as associated with cytomegalovirus. Assigning TCR associations to individual alleles was difficult when HLA alleles, especially DR and DQ, strongly co-occurred.

The material sequenced was PBMCs. The V and J genes are TRBV27 and TRBJ2-7; TRBD2 lines up with 9 middle nucleotides. This receptor was identified in a man aged 55 to 70 in good health and CMV-seronegative. The nucleotide sequence is given as TGTGCCAGCAGCCTAGCGGGACCTTACGAGCAGTACTTC. Its protein reads: CASSLAGPYEQYF.